The next 14 T cell receptor beta chains were all read from a single sample in a study of blood T cell repertoires in COVID-19. Profiling relied on immunoSEQ multiplex PCR, and the TCRdb table lists in-frame clones only, not all of them. Of more than 300,000 clones in the sample, roughly four fifths were seen once. Material for sequencing was PBMCs or T cells enriched from blood (not recorded which). Receptor source: a woman in her forties or fifties who had recovered from COVID-19.

The chain employs TRBV29-1 and TRBJ1-6; the match to TRBD1 covers 8 bases. The CDR3 covers 16 residues. The J segment lost 6 bases and the V segment lost 2 bases, leaving 9 bases of the junction unmatched. Germline CDR1 SQVTM, CDR2 ANQGSEA. The CDR3 region has the DNA TGCAGCGTTGAATCTAACCTGGACAGGGTTAATTCACCCCTCCACTTT. Its translation is CSVESNLDRVNSPLHF.

The chain carries TRBV6-2 or TRBV6-3 and TRBJ2-1; the D gene is possibly TRBD1 (6 bases). V shed 3 bases and J shed 5 bases, with 17 bases lying between them. Germline V CDR1 and CDR2: MNHEY, SVGEGT. CDR3 length: 16 amino acids. This CDR3 reads CASSYKQGLTNNEQFF. Written as DNA, the CDR3 is TGTGCCAGCAGTTATAAACAGGGTTTGACAAACAATGAGCAGTTCTTC.

The chain employs TRBV6-5 and TRBJ1-1; 7 bases are a match to TRBD1. The CDR3 contains 14 residues. With V trimmed by 3 bases and J by 3 bases, 4 bases remained unmatched. Germline V CDR1 and CDR2: MNHEY, SVGAGI. CDR3 in amino acids: CASSYHRGHTEAFF. In DNA form, the CDR3 reads TGTGCCAGCAGTTATCACAGGGGCCACACTGAAGCTTTCTTT.

The genes are TRBV30 and TRBJ1-1, with 8 bases aligning to TRBD1. Losses at the gene ends were 4 bases for V and 1 base for J; bases not matched to a gene: 11. The CDR3 is made up of 16 amino acids. In germline, CDR1 is GTSNPN, CDR2 SVGIG (reference sequence). The CDR3 protein is CAWMGGAGGQNTEAFF. CDR3 DNA sequence: TGTGCCTGGATGGGGGGGGCAGGGGGCCAGAACACTGAAGCTTTCTTT. The full variable domain, rest sourced from reference TRBV30 and TRBJ1-1, is SQTIHQWPATLVQPVGSPLSLECTVEGTSNPNLYWYRQAAGRGLQLLFYSVGIGQISSEVPQNLSASRPQDRQFILSSKKLLLSDSGFYLCAWMGGAGGQNTEAFFGQGTRLTVV.

This clone was counted a single time. The V and J genes are TRBV6-5 and TRBJ1-6, with D maybe TRBD1 (6 bases). CDR3 size: 14 residues. The germline V gene has CDR1 MNHEY and CDR2 SVGAGI. The V and J ends lost 6 bases and 7 bases respectively, with 13 bases between them. CDR3: CASRPFRGNSPLHF. CDR3 in DNA: TGTGCCAGCAGACCTTTTAGGGGGAATTCACCCCTCCACTTT.

The gene calls are TRBV30 and TRBJ1-2; a weak D match, TRBD1 (5 bases). The ends were cut back, 8 bases at V and 4 bases at J, with 14 bases in the middle. The germline V gene has CDR1 GTSNPN and CDR2 SVGIG (reference sequence). CDR3 length: 12 amino acids. The CDR3 loop reads CAGTWAFYGYTF. Here the CDR3 DNA reads TGTGCCGGGACGTGGGCCTTCTATGGCTACACCTTC.

The chain has TRBV3-1 (or the pseudogene TRBV3-2) and TRBJ2-5; D not resolved. Germline values: CDR1 LGHDT, CDR2 YNNKEL (reference sequence). V lost 2 bases, J lost 3 bases, and 4 bases lay in between. CDR3 length: 12 amino acids. Written as DNA, the CDR3 is TGTGCCAGCAGCCAAACGGAAGAGACCCAGTACTTC. Translating it yields CASSQTEETQYF.

This chain joins TRBV6-1 and TRBJ2-1; TRBD1 is a possible D gene (6 bases). The V end lost 0 bases, the J end lost 7 bases, and 7 bases lay between the germline ends. CDR3 size: 13 residues. CDR1 and CDR2 from the germline V gene are MNHNS and SASEGT. The CDR3 loop is CASSEAGGNEQFF. CDR3 coding DNA: TGTGCCAGCAGTGAAGCAGGGGGTAATGAGCAGTTCTTC.

This clone was counted a few times. The chain joins TRBV19 to TRBJ1-2; TRBD1 might be the D (5 bases). CDR3 size: 13 residues. V dropped 11 bases and J dropped 5 bases, with 18 bases sitting between them. Looked up from germline, CDR1 is LNHDA and CDR2 is SQIVND (reference sequence). The CDR3 DNA is TGTGCCTCTTCGGGAGGGGCTATTTATGGCTACACCTTC. Amino acids: CASSGGAIYGYTF.

This clone was detected only once. The rearrangement joins TRBV7-2 to TRBJ1-6; D is possibly TRBD1 (5 bases). Trimming cost V 2 bases and J 10 bases, with 18 bases left between them. The CDR3 covers 16 residues. Germline assignment: CDR1 SGHTA and CDR2 FQGNSA. The CDR3 region is CASSLRAGSGGSPLHF. Written as DNA, the CDR3 is TGTGCCAGCAGCTTAAGGGCGGGGTCCGGGGGGTCACCCCTCCACTTT. The variable domain in full, completed from reference TRBV7-2 and TRBJ1-6, reads GAGVSQSPSNKVTEKGKDVELRCDPISGHTALYWYRQSLGQGLEFLIYFQGNSAPDKSGLPSDRFSAERTGGSVSTLTIQRTQQEDSAVYLCASSLRAGSGGSPLHFGNGTRLTVT.

This clone was recorded a few times. The chain employs TRBV29-1 and TRBJ1-2; no clear D gene. V shed 2 bases and J shed 3 bases, with 7 bases lying between them. In germline, CDR1 is SQVTM, CDR2 ANQGSEA. CDR3 length equals 12 residues. CDR3 sequence reads: CSVENRDYGYTF. In DNA form, the CDR3 reads TGCAGCGTTGAAAACAGAGACTATGGCTACACCTTC.

The chain has TRBV5-1 and TRBJ1-1; the D is unclear. V dropped 2 bases and J dropped 7 bases, with 12 bases sitting between them. CDR1 is SGHRS, CDR2 YFSETQ, per germline. This CDR3 region has 13 residues. The CDR3 nucleotides read TGCGCCAGCAGCTTAAGGCGACAAGATGAAGCTTTCTTT. It codes for CASSLRRQDEAFF.

The V and J genes are TRBV20-1 and TRBJ1-1; 7 nucleotides align to TRBD1. Looked up from germline, CDR1 is DFQATT and CDR2 is SNEGSKA (reference sequence). V lost 6 bases to trimming and J lost 3 bases; unmatched junction nucleotides: 7. The CDR3 is 13 residues long. Here the CDR3 reads CSASFRGDTEAFF. The CDR3 DNA is TGCAGTGCCAGTTTCAGGGGGGACACTGAAGCTTTCTTT.

The chain combines TRBV10-3 with TRBJ1-1, with 9 nucleotides matching TRBD1. This CDR3 has 17 residues. V shed 3 bases, J shed 1 base, and the junction held 9 bases outside the gene matches. Looked up from germline, CDR1 is ENHRY and CDR2 is SYGVKD. CDR3 amino acids: CAISDHSGQGTNTEAFF. CDR3 DNA: TGTGCCATCAGTGATCACAGCGGACAGGGGACGAACACTGAAGCTTTCTTT.